The clone carrying this TCR beta chain has more than one count but fewer than ten. Its specificity is unknown. This sample was included in a study of OX40 agonist ivuxolimab in advanced cancers. Across the study: Patients were roughly 83% male with ages roughly 20 to 90, mean approximately 55.

Libraries were prepared by immunoSEQ multiplex PCR; TCRdb keeps only in-frame clonotypes and omits some of them. The table lists 73,000 or so clones, roughly 90% of them singletons. Any history of autoimmune disease or systemic immunosuppression disqualified patients. Study-level points and caveats: No antigen was identified for the clonally expanded peripheral T cells. At doses 0.1 to 3.0 mg/kg, CD4+ and CD8+ clones expanded.

The clonotype comes from an adult with an advanced solid tumor such as melanoma, head and neck, liver or kidney cancer. The source was CD4+ or CD8+ T cells sorted from blood, collected in a trial of the OX40 agonist ivuxolimab.

CDR3 residues: CASSLPDSLNTEAFF. DNA for the CDR3: TGTGCCAGTAGTCTTCCGGACAGTCTGAACACTGAAGCTTTCTTT. V gene TRBV19 combines with J gene TRBJ1-1, with D perhaps matching TRBD1 (6 bases). This CDR3 has 15 residues. CDR1 is LNHDA and CDR2 is SQIVND in the germline V gene (reference sequence). V was clipped by 5 bases and J by 0 bases, with 13 bases between them.